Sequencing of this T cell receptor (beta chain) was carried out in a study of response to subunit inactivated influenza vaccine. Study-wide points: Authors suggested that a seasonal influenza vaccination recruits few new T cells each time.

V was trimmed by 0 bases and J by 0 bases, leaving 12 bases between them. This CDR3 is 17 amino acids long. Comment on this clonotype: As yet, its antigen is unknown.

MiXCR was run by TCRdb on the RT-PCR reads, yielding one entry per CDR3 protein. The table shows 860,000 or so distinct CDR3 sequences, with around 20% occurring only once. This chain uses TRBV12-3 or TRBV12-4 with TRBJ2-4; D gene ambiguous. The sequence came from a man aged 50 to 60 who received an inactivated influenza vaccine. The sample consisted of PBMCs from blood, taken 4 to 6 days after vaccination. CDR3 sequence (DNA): TGTGCCAGCAGTTTAGCCACGACCGTGCTAGCCAAAAACATTCAGTACTTC. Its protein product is CASSLATTVLAKNIQYF.